This record looks at one T cell receptor beta chain sequence and its context. This entry belongs to a study of blood T cell repertoires in COVID-19. Here immunoSEQ multiplex PCR was the method, and the copy in TCRdb shows in-frame clones only, minus some. The table shows about 480,000 clones, with roughly 90% occurring only once. Enrolled through a virtual design, the participants were between roughly 18 and 100 years of age and came from about two dozen US areas. For recovered donors of Cohort 3, there were two negative PCRs, clearance, or symptom resolution. Germline assignment: CDR1 MNHNY and CDR2 SVGAGI (reference sequence). The CDR3 contains 14 residues. The germline V and J ends were trimmed by 3 bases and 1 base, with 9 bases remaining between them.

The chain employs TRBV6-6 and TRBJ1-2; no reliable D call. The sequence was collected from a woman between 35 and 50 years old who had recovered from COVID-19. Sample: PBMCs or T cells enriched from blood (not recorded which). CDR3 protein: CASSYTGDNYGYTF. CDR3 coding DNA: TGTGCCAGCAGTTATACCGGGGATAACTATGGCTACACCTTC.